The 25 T cell receptor beta chains given below trace back to one sample, sequenced in a study of blood T cell repertoires in COVID-19. TCRdb keeps only in-frame clones here, not all; method: immunoSEQ multiplex PCR. The sample yields about 140,000 clones, approximately 90% seen once. The sample was peripheral blood. The receptors come from a woman older than 75 with acute or convalescent COVID-19.

The chain couples TRBV5-1 to TRBJ1-1; the match to TRBD1 covers 7 bases. This CDR3 is 15 amino acids long. CDR1 SGHRS and CDR2 YFSETQ come from the germline V gene. Trimming cost V 4 bases and J 0 bases; bases outside gene matches: 6. CDR3 sequence: CASSPGGYMNTEAFF. The CDR3 nucleotides read TGCGCCAGCAGCCCAGGGGGTTACATGAACACTGAAGCTTTCTTT.

A remark on this clone: Other nucleotide sequences in the sample specify the same CDR3. The genes are TRBV3-1 (or the pseudogene TRBV3-2) and TRBJ2-5; 10 nucleotides match TRBD2. This CDR3 region has 15 residues. V trimming: 1 base; J trimming: 5 bases; junction bases outside the gene matches: 4. CDR1 and CDR2 (germline): LGHDT, YNNKEL (reference sequence). The CDR3 spells CASSQVPSGGETQYF. DNA of the CDR3: TGTGCCAGCAGCCAAGTCCCTAGCGGGGGTGAGACCCAGTACTTC.

This clone was seen a few times. The chain links TRBV5-1 to TRBJ1-4, with 7 bases that match TRBD1. CDR3 length equals 16 residues. The germline V gene has CDR1 SGHRS and CDR2 YFSETQ. V was pared by 3 bases and J by 5 bases, with 10 bases of the junction left unmatched. In DNA, the CDR3 is TGCGCCAGCAGCTACGGGCGTAGGGGGCAGAATGAAAAACTGTTTTTT. Translating it yields CASSYGRRGQNEKLFF.

The chain links TRBV27 to TRBJ1-2; D not certain. Per the germline V gene, CDR1 is MNHEY and CDR2 is SMNVEV (reference sequence). V gave up 1 base and J gave up 6 bases, with 21 bases separating them. The CDR3 totals 17 residues. The CDR3, as DNA: TGTGCCAGCAGTTTATTCTCGGTTCATGGCGGTATCGATGGCTACACCTTC. Its translation is CASSLFSVHGGIDGYTF.

The table lists this clone with a few counts. The chain carries TRBV7-8 and TRBJ2-5; 16 positions agree with TRBD2. Germline values: CDR1 SGHVS, CDR2 FQNEAQ. Germline trimming cut 3 bases from V and 5 bases from J; bases unmatched to any gene: 6. There are 17 residues in the CDR3. CDR3 DNA: TGTGCCAGCAGCTTTTTACCGGGACTAGCGGGGGGGGAGACCCAGTACTTC. Translating it yields CASSFLPGLAGGETQYF.

This chain joins TRBV6-5 and TRBJ2-6, with 7 positions matching TRBD2. Germline CDR1 MNHEY, CDR2 SVGAGI. The V gene end was trimmed by 7 bases and the J gene end by 2 bases; junction bases not matched to a gene: 5. The length of the CDR3 is 15 residues. The CDR3 here is CASTRGEAGANVLTF. CDR3 coding DNA: TGTGCCAGCACCCGGGGGGAGGCTGGGGCCAACGTCCTGACTTTC.

This chain links TRBV5-4 with TRBJ1-1, with unresolved D. V lost 3 bases and J lost 7, with 13 bases in between. Germline V gene sequence: CDR1 SGHNT, CDR2 YYREEE (reference sequence). This CDR3 contains 13 residues. CDR3 amino acids: CASSSREGIEAFF. The DNA of the CDR3 is TGTGCCAGCAGCTCGAGGGAGGGAATTGAAGCTTTCTTT. Full variable domain (missing parts from reference TRBV5-4 and TRBJ1-1): ETGVTQSPTHLIKTRGQQVTLRCSSQSGHNTVSWYQQALGQGPQFIFQYYREEENGRGNFPPRFSGLQFPNYSSELNVNALELDDSALYLCASSSREGIEAFFGQGTRLTVV.

The chain has TRBV6-5 and TRBJ1-2; D not resolved. The V gene's germline CDR1 is MNHEY and CDR2 SVGAGI. V lost 2 bases, J lost 4 bases, and 8 bases lay in between. This CDR3 comprises 13 residues. CDR3 region: CASSYPELYGYTF. DNA of the CDR3: TGTGCCAGCAGTTACCCGGAGCTCTATGGCTACACCTTC.

The rearrangement links TRBV5-6 to TRBJ1-2; TRBD1 is a possible D gene (5 bases). Trimming pared 4 bases from V and 4 bases from J, leaving 11 bases between. The germline CDR1 and CDR2 sequences are SGHDT and YYEEEE. This CDR3 spans 13 amino acids. The CDR3 region has the DNA TGTGCCAGCAGCCAAAGTGGGGCCTATGGCTACACCTTC. As protein: CASSQSGAYGYTF.

The J gene is TRBJ1-1, the V gene TRBV6-5, with 7 bases matching TRBD1. CDR3 length: 14 residues. Trimming removed 5 bases from V and 1 base from J; junction bases left unmatched: 4. The germline V gene encodes CDR1 MNHEY and CDR2 SVGAGI. CDR3 in DNA: TGTGCCAGCAGTCGGACAGGAGCGAACACTGAAGCTTTCTTT. As protein: CASSRTGANTEAFF.

This clone has just one count. This chain connects TRBV5-4 to TRBJ2-2, with 9 positions matching TRBD2. CDR1 is SGHNT and CDR2 is YYREEE in the germline V gene (reference sequence). CDR3 length equals 16 residues. J gave up 2 bases and V 4 bases, and 6 bases lay outside the gene matches. The CDR3 region is CASSPGGGANTGELFF. DNA of the CDR3: TGTGCCAGCAGCCCGGGCGGGGGGGCCAACACCGGGGAGCTGTTTTTT.

The genes are TRBV7-3 and TRBJ2-6; tentative D call: TRBD1 (6 bases). Germline values: CDR1 SGHTA, CDR2 FQGTGA. The CDR3 is 15 residues long. V was cut by 4 bases and J by 4 bases, with 11 bases left in between. The DNA for the CDR3 is TGTGCCAGCAGCTCAGGACAGCCAGGGGCCAACGTCCTGACTTTC. This codes for CASSSGQPGANVLTF.

The V gene is TRBV6-5, the J gene TRBJ1-1, with 7 bases that match TRBD1. This CDR3 spans 14 amino acids. With 7 bases clipped from V and 6 bases from J, the junction kept 11 bases outside the gene matches. Germline-derived CDR1 and CDR2 are MNHEY and SVGAGI. DNA for the CDR3: TGTGCCAGCACTACCATGACAGGGACCCCTGAAGCTTTCTTT. Protein sequence: CASTTMTGTPEAFF.

The rearrangement joins TRBV19 to TRBJ1-6; a weak D match, TRBD1 (6 bases). Germline lookup yields CDR1 LNHDA and CDR2 SQIVND (reference sequence). Trimming cost V 1 base and J 7 bases, with 17 bases left between them. CDR3 length: 17 residues. The DNA for the CDR3 is TGTGCCAGTAGTATAGGGGGGCGACGAACCTTGAATTCACCCCTCCACTTT. Translated, it gives CASSIGGRRTLNSPLHF.

The chain carries TRBV30 and TRBJ1-3; D is unclear. CDR1 and CDR2 from the germline V gene are GTSNPN and SVGIG (reference sequence). Trimming took off 1 base at V and 2 bases at J, with 9 bases between the two ends. The CDR3 is 14 residues long. CDR3 bases: TGTGCCTGGAGTGGCGGGGATCCTGGAAACACCATATATTTT. Its protein is CAWSGGDPGNTIYF.

V gene TRBV27 combines with J gene TRBJ1-2, with 8 nucleotides matching TRBD1. J gave up 2 bases and V 5 bases, and 10 bases lay outside the gene matches. Germline CDR1 and CDR2: MNHEY and SMNVEV (reference sequence). The CDR3 has 16 amino acids. CDR3 nucleotide sequence: TGTGCCAGCAGTCCATATGGGACAGGACAAAACTATGGCTACACCTTC. Translated, it gives CASSPYGTGQNYGYTF.

The genes are TRBV7-9 and TRBJ1-5; unclear D gene. Germline-derived CDR1 and CDR2 are SEHNR and FQNEAQ (reference sequence). Deletions cut 5 bases from V and 5 bases from J, with 10 bases between. The CDR3 has 13 amino acids. The CDR3 DNA follows: TGTGCCAGCAGCCCCGGGAGAGATCAGCCCCAGCATTTT. Protein: CASSPGRDQPQHF.

This sequence joins TRBV6-5 and TRBJ2-5, with D uncertain. Trimming took 6 bases from V and 7 from J, leaving 18 bases between them. Germline CDR1 is MNHEY and CDR2 is SVGAGI. This CDR3 region has 14 residues. CDR3 region: CASSPDLTSGTQYF. The CDR3 bases are TGTGCCAGCAGCCCCGATCTAACCTCAGGGACCCAGTACTTC.

The V and J genes are TRBV30 and TRBJ1-5; 8 bases are a match to TRBD1. CDR1 and CDR2 from the germline V gene are GTSNPN and SVGIG (reference sequence). CDR3 size: 19 residues. With 4 bases clipped from V and 0 bases from J, the junction kept 17 bases outside the gene matches. The CDR3 sequence is CAWTPPGRGPSGSNQPQHF. CDR3 DNA sequence: TGTGCCTGGACCCCTCCGGGCAGGGGGCCTAGTGGTAGCAATCAGCCCCAGCATTTT.

Written as DNA, the CDR3 is TGTGCCAGCAAGGGGCGAAGGGCTGAAAAACTGTTTTTT. Protein product: CASKGRRAEKLFF. This chain uses TRBV14 with TRBJ1-4; D possibly corresponds to TRBD1 (5 bases). V dropped 7 bases and J dropped 7 bases, with 13 bases sitting between them. CDR3 length: 13 residues. Looked up from germline, CDR1 is SGHDN and CDR2 is FVKESK.

The CDR3 sequence is CASSFGGSNTGELFF. The CDR3 region has the DNA TGCGCCAGCAGCTTTGGAGGGTCGAACACCGGGGAGCTGTTTTTT. This sequence joins TRBV5-1 and TRBJ2-2; possibly TRBD2 for D (6 bases). There are 15 residues in the CDR3. V shed 2 bases and J shed 0 bases, with 8 bases lying between them. CDR1 and CDR2 (germline): SGHRS, YFSETQ. Using reference TRBV5-1 and TRBJ2-2 for the parts outside the CDR3, the full variable domain is KAGVTQTPRYLIKTRGQQVTLSCSPISGHRSVSWYQQTPGQGLQFLFEYFSETQRNKGNFPGRFSGRQFSNSRSEMNVSTLELGDSALYLCASSFGGSNTGELFFGEGSRLTVL.

The chain has TRBV5-1 and TRBJ2-7, with 9 bases lining up with TRBD1. The CDR3 consists of 16 residues. With 0 bases clipped from V and 2 bases from J, the junction kept 6 bases outside the gene matches. The germline CDR1 and CDR2 sequences are SGHRS and YFSETQ. This CDR3 is CASSLGQGGSTYEQYF. As DNA, the CDR3 is TGCGCCAGCAGCTTGGGACAGGGGGGGAGTACCTACGAGCAGTACTTC.

The gene calls are TRBV9 and TRBJ2-5, with 7 nucleotides matching TRBD2. The germline CDR1 and CDR2 sequences are SGDLS and YYNGEE. This CDR3 is 15 amino acids long. The V and J ends lost 0 bases and 1 base, in that order; junction bases with no gene match: 3. The CDR3, as DNA: TGTGCCAGCAGCGTAGGCCCTAGCGGCCAAGAGACCCAGTACTTC. Translation: CASSVGPSGQETQYF.

The gene calls are TRBV29-1 and TRBJ1-4; D possibly corresponds to TRBD1 (6 bases). Germline lookup yields CDR1 SQVTM and CDR2 ANQGSEA. Trimming removed 4 bases at V and 8 bases at J, with 20 bases between. The CDR3 totals 15 residues. CDR3 region: CSVGDTVALGEKLFF. CDR3 DNA: TGCAGCGTTGGGGACACCGTTGCCTTGGGCGAAAAACTGTTTTTT.

The chain uses TRBV6-6 and TRBJ2-3; D possibly corresponds to TRBD2 (6 bases). The CDR3 is made up of 14 amino acids. The germline V gene has CDR1 MNHNY and CDR2 SVGAGI (reference sequence). The V end was cut by 6 bases, the J end by 2 bases, with 12 bases between. CDR3 sequence (DNA): TGTGCCAGCAGCACGGGACTCCCCACAGATACGCAGTATTTT. Its translation is CASSTGLPTDTQYF.